What follows describes a single T cell receptor beta chain. These data belong to a study of early T cells in non-severe SARS-CoV-2 infection. TCRdb independently ran MiXCR on the 5' RACE reads; one entry per CDR3 protein. The sample consists of more than 70,000 distinct CDR3 sequences, roughly 13% of them appearing once. In germline, CDR1 is SNHLY, CDR2 FYNNEI. CDR3 length: 15 amino acids. The V end lost 6 bases, the J end lost 6 bases, and 18 bases lay between the germline ends. Sample: whole blood. This clonotype originated in an adult who was a healthcare worker with PCR-confirmed SARS-CoV-2 infection or an uninfected control (not recorded which). The rearrangement joins TRBV2 to TRBJ2-4; no firm D call. CDR3 sequence: CASRGSVSIVNIQYF. For the CDR3, the DNA is TGTGCCAGCAGAGGTTCAGTTTCGATCGTAAACATTCAGTACTTC.